This entry lists 11 T cell receptor beta chains sequenced from one sample in a study of blood T cell repertoires in COVID-19. Sequencing used immunoSEQ multiplex PCR; TCRdb keeps in-frame clones, though not all of them. The repertoire holds 300,000 to 400,000 clones, around 85% seen once, with approximately 1.9% in the top ten. Sequencing was done on a sample of PBMCs or T cells enriched from blood (not recorded which). The receptors were gathered from a woman aged 25 to 39 who had been exposed to COVID-19.

J is TRBJ2-5 and V is TRBV6-5, with 12 bases matching TRBD2. With V trimmed by 6 bases and J by 5 bases, 7 bases remained unmatched. Germline loops: CDR1 MNHEY, CDR2 SVGAGI. CDR3 length: 15 amino acids. The CDR3 bases are TGTGCCAGCAGCCAACTAGCGGGGGGTCGGGAGACCCAGTACTTC. This encodes CASSQLAGGRETQYF.

Concerning this clone: The DNA is omitted, as the CDR3 cannot be located on it reliably, and the CDR3 follows TCRdb's listing. The chain combines TRBV28 with TRBJ2-5; TRBD2 is the table's D call, not checked against the DNA. The CDR3 length equals 14 residues, ends included. Germline CDR1 reads MDHEN; CDR2 reads SYDVKM. CDR3 amino acids: CASSSSGGVETQYF.

CDR3 coding DNA: TGTGCCAGCGGTACACCCCGGGGGGTGGGTGAGCAGTACTTC. Its translation: CASGTPRGVGEQYF. The chain uses TRBV6-5 and TRBJ2-7; 7 bases line up with TRBD2. The CDR3 spans 14 residues. Germline assignment: CDR1 MNHEY and CDR2 SVGAGI. Trimming at V came to 8 bases and at J to 7 bases, leaving 14 bases not matched to a gene.

The chain uses TRBV28 and TRBJ1-1, with 7 nucleotides matching TRBD1. V gave up 3 bases and J gave up 3 bases; unmatched junction bases: 7. The CDR3 covers 15 residues. Germline V gene sequence: CDR1 MDHEN, CDR2 SYDVKM. The CDR3 sequence is CASSFSDRVHTEAFF. DNA of the CDR3: TGTGCCAGCAGTTTCTCTGACAGGGTTCACACTGAAGCTTTCTTT.

The J gene is TRBJ2-2, the V gene TRBV7-3; D is undetermined. The V end lost 3 bases, the J end lost 6 bases, and 8 bases lay between the germline ends. Germline assignment: CDR1 SGHTA and CDR2 FQGTGA. This CDR3 has 13 amino acids. The CDR3 is CASSFSVPGELFF. For the CDR3, the DNA is TGTGCCAGCAGCTTTAGTGTTCCCGGGGAGCTGTTTTTT.

Remarks on this clone: Other DNA sequences in the same sample also yield this CDR3. V is TRBV27 and J is TRBJ1-1, with a tentative D call TRBD1 (5 bases). CDR3 length: 14 amino acids. V shed 2 bases and J shed 1 base, with 8 bases lying between them. Looked up from germline, CDR1 is MNHEY and CDR2 is SMNVEV (reference sequence). CDR3 amino acids: CASSLQGGNTEAFF. The DNA of the CDR3 is TGTGCCAGCAGTTTACAGGGAGGGAACACTGAAGCTTTCTTT.

This chain links TRBV5-1 with TRBJ2-1; TRBD2 aligns across 7 bases. The CDR3 has 17 amino acids. Per the germline V gene, CDR1 is SGHRS and CDR2 is YFSETQ. After removal of 0 bases from V and 8 bases from J, the junction contained 14 bases not matched to a gene. The CDR3 DNA reads as TGCGCCAGCAGCTTGGCCGCCCCTAGCGGAGGGGAACATGAGCAGTTCTTC. Translated: CASSLAAPSGGEHEQFF.

The rearrangement uses TRBV2 and TRBJ1-5; possibly TRBD1 for D (5 bases). V was pared by 7 bases and J by 3 bases, with 10 bases between. The CDR3 is made up of 13 amino acids. CDR1 is SNHLY, CDR2 FYNNEI, per germline. Written as DNA, the CDR3 is TGTGCCAGCAATCGACAGCCCAATCAGCCCCAGCATTTT. Its translation: CASNRQPNQPQHF.

The rearrangement uses TRBV5-1 and TRBJ1-2; a possible D gene is TRBD1 (5 bases). Germline lookup yields CDR1 SGHRS and CDR2 YFSETQ. The CDR3 totals 12 residues. V was trimmed by 5 bases and J by 5 bases, leaving 10 bases between them. The CDR3 DNA follows: TGCGCCAGCAGGACAGATAAGTATGGCTACACCTTC. Translation gives CASRTDKYGYTF.

The genes are TRBV2 and TRBJ2-2; perhaps TRBD1 as D (6 bases). Germline V gene lookup returns CDR1 SNHLY and CDR2 FYNNEI. V lost 7 bases to trimming and J lost 1 base, with 10 bases between them. The CDR3 has 14 amino acids. CDR3 sequence (DNA): TGTGCCAGCACCGGACAGAGGAACACCGGGGAGCTGTTTTTT. Translating gives CASTGQRNTGELFF.

With respect to this clone: At the DNA level, this CDR3 is encoded by other sequences in the same sample as well. The chain links TRBV5-1 to TRBJ1-2, with a possible D match to TRBD1 (6 bases). From germline, CDR1 is SGHRS and CDR2 YFSETQ. The CDR3 has 12 amino acids. Trimming pared 2 bases from V and 8 bases from J, leaving 10 bases between. This CDR3 is CASSLQGDGYTF. CDR3 coding DNA: TGCGCCAGCAGCTTACAGGGAGACGGCTACACCTTC.